One and the same sample provided the 32 T cell receptor beta chains below, sequenced in a study of T cell responses to AZD1222 COVID-19 vaccine. Measured with immunoSEQ multiplex PCR; TCRdb has only the in-frame clones, and not every one. The top ten clones hold less than 1.2% of a sample with 150,000 to 250,000 clones, over 85% of them seen once. The source was peripheral blood, collected 28 days after the second AZD1222 dose. These receptors were taken from an adult who received the AZD1222 COVID-19 vaccine.

The V call is TRBV6-2 or TRBV6-3, the J call TRBJ2-5; D gene uncertain. Trimming cost V 0 bases and J 2 bases, with 10 bases left between them. CDR3 size: 15 residues. Germline loops: CDR1 MNHEY, CDR2 SVGEGT. This CDR3 is CASSYSRRLQETQYF. In DNA, the CDR3 is TGTGCCAGCAGTTACTCGAGACGGCTACAAGAGACCCAGTACTTC.

A single count supports this clone. The V and J genes are TRBV27 and TRBJ1-4; the match to TRBD1 covers 7 bases. CDR1 and CDR2 from the germline V gene are MNHEY and SMNVEV (reference sequence). The CDR3 is 14 residues long. Trimming at V came to 5 bases and at J to 7 bases, leaving 7 bases not matched to a gene. The CDR3 DNA sequence: TGTGCCAGCAGTCCGACAGGGACGGGTGAAAAACTGTTTTTT. Amino acid sequence: CASSPTGTGEKLFF.

This rearrangement joins TRBV9 to TRBJ1-3; 9 nucleotides agree with TRBD1. Germline-derived CDR1 and CDR2 are SGDLS and YYNGEE. J was trimmed by 0 bases and V by 4 bases; bases with no gene match: 5. The length of the CDR3 is 16 residues. The CDR3 DNA follows: TGTGCCAGCAGCTCGAGGACAGGGGCCTCTGGAAACACCATATATTTT. Translated: CASSSRTGASGNTIYF.

V is TRBV5-1 and J is TRBJ2-7; 9 bases align to TRBD1. CDR1 is SGHRS, CDR2 YFSETQ, per germline. V shed 2 bases, J shed 4 bases, and the junction held 10 bases outside the gene matches. This CDR3 is 16 amino acids long. The CDR3, as DNA: TGCGCCAGCAGCTTTCTCCAGGGACAGGGTTCATACGAGCAGTACTTC. This encodes CASSFLQGQGSYEQYF.

This chain uses TRBV5-5 with TRBJ1-2; TRBD1 might be the D (6 bases). The CDR3 spans 15 residues. Germline assignment: CDR1 SGHKS and CDR2 YYEKEE (reference sequence). The V and J ends lost 0 bases and 7 bases respectively, with 16 bases between them. CDR3 amino acids: CASSLAGGQGFGYTF. CDR3 bases: TGTGCCAGCAGCTTGGCCGGGGGCCAGGGGTTTGGCTACACCTTC.

The chain recombines TRBV7-3 with TRBJ1-1; D possibly corresponds to TRBD1 (6 bases). Per the germline V gene, CDR1 is SGHTA and CDR2 is FQGTGA. This CDR3 spans 13 amino acids. Between the trimmed V and J ends, which lost 5 bases and 8 bases, there was a span of 15 bases. The CDR3 nucleotides are TGTGCCAGCAGCCCTCATCAGGGGAGGGAAGCTTTCTTT. Its translation is CASSPHQGREAFF.

This rearrangement joins TRBV4-2 to TRBJ1-5; possible D gene TRBD1, 5 bases. Germline CDR1 is LGHNA and CDR2 is YNFKEQ. V shed 1 base and J shed 0 bases, with 10 bases lying between them. CDR3 length equals 16 residues. The CDR3 region is CASSQVGGYSNQPQHF. The CDR3 bases are TGTGCCAGCAGCCAAGTTGGGGGTTATAGCAATCAGCCCCAGCATTTT.

This chain links TRBV6-5 with TRBJ2-7; TRBD1 might be the D (5 bases). Trimming removed 0 bases at V and 4 bases at J, with 10 bases between. Per germline, CDR1 MNHEY and CDR2 SVGAGI. The CDR3 loop spans 14 amino acids. The DNA for the CDR3 is TGTGCCAGCAGTTACTCAGACAGAGCATACGAGCAGTACTTC. Protein product: CASSYSDRAYEQYF.

The J gene is TRBJ1-4, the V gene TRBV7-9; TRBD1 aligns across 10 bases. Germline lookup yields CDR1 SEHNR and CDR2 FQNEAQ (reference sequence). Germline trimming cut 8 bases from V and 7 bases from J; bases unmatched to any gene: 7. This CDR3 comprises 14 residues. CDR3 sequence: CASQGGTGVEKLFF. The CDR3 nucleotides read TGTGCCAGCCAAGGCGGGACAGGGGTTGAAAAACTGTTTTTT.

The CDR3 bases are TGTGCCAGCAGTCGGACAGGGATTAACTATGGCTACACCTTC. Protein product: CASSRTGINYGYTF. The J gene is TRBJ1-2, the V gene TRBV6-2 or TRBV6-3, with TRBD1 matching over 8 bases. After removal of 5 bases from V and 1 base from J, the junction contained 3 bases not matched to a gene. From germline, CDR1 is MNHEY and CDR2 SVGEGT. The CDR3 runs to 14 residues.

This sequence joins TRBV3-1 (or the pseudogene TRBV3-2) and TRBJ2-2; D possibly uses TRBD1 or TRBD2 (6 bases each). Per the germline V gene, CDR1 is LGHDT and CDR2 is YNNKEL (reference sequence). CDR3 length equals 16 residues. V lost 4 bases to trimming and J lost 5 bases, with 17 bases between them. CDR3 amino acids: CASSPSLGGGTGELFF. DNA for the CDR3: TGTGCCAGCAGCCCCTCCCTCGGAGGGGGAACCGGGGAGCTGTTTTTT.

The CDR3 spells CATSDPGGQHRETQYF. The CDR3 DNA follows: TGTGCCACCAGTGACCCGGGTGGACAACACAGGGAGACCCAGTACTTC. The V and J genes are TRBV24-1 and TRBJ2-5; TRBD1 might be the D (5 bases). Per germline, CDR1 KGHDR and CDR2 SFDVKD. CDR3 length equals 16 residues. V was pared by 4 bases and J by 5 bases, with 19 bases between.

This rearrangement joins TRBV6-1 to TRBJ1-1; 7 positions agree with TRBD1. CDR3 length: 14 residues. Germline values: CDR1 MNHNS, CDR2 SASEGT. V gave up 2 bases and J gave up 1 base; unmatched junction bases: 1. CDR3 amino acids: CASSERTGNTEAFF. The CDR3 DNA sequence: TGTGCCAGCAGTGAACGGACAGGGAACACTGAAGCTTTCTTT.

This clone came up once. V gene TRBV11-3 combines with J gene TRBJ2-2; D is undetermined. The V end lost 1 base, the J end lost 1 base, and 7 bases lay between the germline ends. This CDR3 has 15 amino acids. Germline-derived CDR1 and CDR2 are SGHNT and YENEEA. CDR3 residues: CASSLVGGNTGELFF. Here the CDR3 DNA reads TGTGCCAGCAGCTTAGTAGGTGGGAACACCGGGGAGCTGTTTTTT.

The chain joins TRBV5-1 to TRBJ2-7; TRBD2 agrees at 9 bases. The V and J ends lost 3 bases and 6 bases, in that order; junction bases with no gene match: 7. Per the germline V gene, CDR1 is SGHRS and CDR2 is YFSETQ. This CDR3 comprises 14 residues. The CDR3, as DNA: TGCGCCAGCAGCTCCCCAGGGCGGGGGGGCGAGCAGTACTTC. Protein: CASSSPGRGGEQYF.

The chain links TRBV6-5 to TRBJ2-7; tentatively, D is TRBD2 (5 bases). Trimming took off 4 bases at V and 0 bases at J, with 7 bases between the two ends. Germline V gene sequence: CDR1 MNHEY, CDR2 SVGAGI. This CDR3 is 13 amino acids long. This chain's CDR3 is CASSSGISYEQYF. Written as DNA, the CDR3 is TGTGCCAGCAGTTCCGGGATCTCCTACGAGCAGTACTTC.

The gene calls are TRBV5-6 and TRBJ1-5; TRBD1 is a possible D gene (5 bases). Germline V lookup: CDR1 SGHDT, CDR2 YYEEEE. This CDR3 region has 14 residues. Deletions cut 7 bases from V and 2 bases from J, with 13 bases between. CDR3 in amino acids: CASGTSLGNQPQHF. The CDR3 coding sequence is TGTGCCAGCGGGACTTCCCTCGGCAATCAGCCCCAGCATTTT.

The chain combines TRBV21-1 with TRBJ2-7; the table's D call, TRBD1, has no DNA check behind it. TRBV21-1 is marked as a pseudogene. The CDR3 totals 19 residues. CDR3 region: CASSNYGEHGGHLFYEQYF. CDR3 coding DNA: TGTGCCAGCAGCAATTACGGGGAGCATGGGGGCCACCTGTTCTACGAGCAGTACTTC.

The V gene is TRBV4-3, the J gene TRBJ1-2; D ambiguous. CDR3 length: 16 residues. The germline V gene encodes CDR1 LGHNA and CDR2 YSLEER. V lost 2 bases and J 4 bases, leaving 17 bases between the germline ends. The CDR3 nucleotides read TGCGCCAGCAGCCAAAAGACGTACGGAATTTCCTATGGCTACACCTTC. It yields the protein CASSQKTYGISYGYTF.

This chain connects TRBV3-1 (or the pseudogene TRBV3-2) to TRBJ2-6; the match to TRBD2 covers 11 bases. From germline, CDR1 is LGHDT and CDR2 YNNKEL (reference sequence). J was trimmed by 4 bases and V by 2 bases; bases with no gene match: 7. There are 18 residues in the CDR3. Here the CDR3 DNA reads TGTGCCAGCAGCCAACTCCCGGGACTAGCGGTCGGGGCCAACGTCCTGACTTTC. Its protein is CASSQLPGLAVGANVLTF.

The chain is built from TRBV19 and TRBJ2-5; weak D call: TRBD1 (6 bases). Germline V gene lookup returns CDR1 LNHDA and CDR2 SQIVND (reference sequence). The CDR3 consists of 16 residues. Trimming stripped 4 bases from V and 2 bases from J, with 17 bases between. In DNA, the CDR3 is TGTGCCAGTAGTACCCTTGGGGGACAAGCACAAGAGACCCAGTACTTC. This encodes CASSTLGGQAQETQYF.

This clone was observed a few times. The V call is TRBV3-1 (or the pseudogene TRBV3-2), the J call TRBJ2-1, with 8 bases that match TRBD1. The junction had 2 bases not matched to a gene; V was cut back by 2 bases and J by 2 bases. The CDR3 contains 15 residues. CDR1 is LGHDT, CDR2 YNNKEL, per germline (reference sequence). The CDR3: CASSQQTGAYNEQFF. For the CDR3, the DNA is TGTGCCAGCAGCCAACAGACAGGGGCCTACAATGAGCAGTTCTTC.

This clone was detected only once. The CDR3 reads CASRGPGLYEQYF. As DNA, the CDR3 is TGTGCCAGCAGGGGACCAGGGTTGTACGAGCAGTACTTC. This rearrangement joins TRBV28 to TRBJ2-7, with D perhaps given as TRBD1 or TRBD2 (5 bases each). The germline V and J ends were trimmed by 6 bases and 4 bases, with 13 bases remaining between them. CDR3 length: 13 residues. CDR1 is MDHEN, CDR2 SYDVKM, per germline.

This clone has only one observation. This sequence joins TRBV4-2 and TRBJ1-4, with D unresolved. CDR1 and CDR2 (germline): LGHNA, YNFKEQ. This CDR3 is 16 amino acids long. The V end was cut by 0 bases, the J end by 1 base, with 9 bases between. The CDR3 region is CASSQDHRGTNEKLFF. CDR3 nucleotides: TGTGCCAGCAGCCAAGATCATCGCGGAACTAATGAAAAACTGTTTTTT.

This clone was recorded only once. This chain joins TRBV11-2 and TRBJ2-2; 9 bases agree with TRBD2. CDR1 is SGHAT, CDR2 FQNNGV, per germline. Losses at the gene ends were 5 bases for V and 4 bases for J; bases not matched to a gene: 11. The CDR3 has 17 residues. CDR3 DNA sequence: TGTGCCAGCAGCCCGTTTGCGGGGGGGACGCGCACCGGGGAGCTGTTTTTT. Translating it yields CASSPFAGGTRTGELFF.

The chain joins TRBV24-1 to TRBJ2-5; 8 bases are shared with TRBD1. The CDR3 length is 13 residues. Losses at the gene ends were 6 bases for V and 5 bases for J; bases not matched to a gene: 4. Germline assignment: CDR1 KGHDR and CDR2 SFDVKD. In DNA, the CDR3 is TGTGCCACCAGTAAACAGGGGGTGGAGACCCAGTACTTC. Protein: CATSKQGVETQYF.

The J gene is TRBJ2-4, the V gene TRBV2; TRBD2 matches 13 bases. The germline V gene encodes CDR1 SNHLY and CDR2 FYNNEI. The CDR3 covers 15 residues. The trim removed 5 bases at V and 8 bases at J, leaving 6 bases unmatched. CDR3 sequence (DNA): TGTGCCAGCAGTAACCGGGGGACTAGCGGGGACATTCAGTACTTC. It yields the protein CASSNRGTSGDIQYF.

The chain recombines TRBV7-2 with TRBJ1-2, with 9 nucleotides matching TRBD1. The J segment lost 2 bases and the V segment lost 5 bases, leaving 9 bases of the junction unmatched. This CDR3 spans 16 amino acids. The V gene's germline CDR1 is SGHTA and CDR2 FQGNSA. In DNA, the CDR3 is TGTGCCAGCAGCCCAATGGGACAGGGCATAAACTATGGCTACACCTTC. It encodes CASSPMGQGINYGYTF.

This chain links TRBV5-1 with TRBJ2-4; TRBD1 might be the D (6 bases). Germline loops: CDR1 SGHRS, CDR2 YFSETQ. This CDR3 has 13 amino acids. V was shortened by 0 bases and J by 7 bases, with 8 bases between the two germline ends. In DNA form, the CDR3 reads TGCGCCAGCAGCTTGGACAGGGAGAACATTCAGTACTTC. Its translation: CASSLDRENIQYF. Filled out from reference TRBV5-1 and TRBJ2-4, the complete variable domain reads KAGVTQTPRYLIKTRGQQVTLSCSPISGHRSVSWYQQTPGQGLQFLFEYFSETQRNKGNFPGRFSGRQFSNSRSEMNVSTLELGDSALYLCASSLDRENIQYFGAGTRLSVL.

The V gene is TRBV13, the J gene TRBJ2-7; no clear D. Looked up from germline, CDR1 is PRHDT and CDR2 is FYEKMQ (reference sequence). Trimming shortened V by 5 bases and J by 5 bases, and 13 bases separated the two germline ends. CDR3 length: 13 residues. The DNA for the CDR3 is TGTGCCAGCAGCCCACCAAACGGAGACGAGCAGTACTTC. Translated, it gives CASSPPNGDEQYF.

This rearrangement joins TRBV12-3 or TRBV12-4 to TRBJ2-2; TRBD1 or TRBD2 may be the D gene (5 bases each). V was trimmed by 5 bases and J by 9 bases, leaving 7 bases between them. The CDR3 is 11 residues long. The CDR3: CASSGGRELFF. The DNA for the CDR3 is TGTGCCAGCAGTGGGGGTCGGGAGCTGTTTTTT.

The rearrangement joins TRBV30 to TRBJ1-2; no clear D gene. This CDR3 comprises 12 residues. CDR1 and CDR2 (germline): GTSNPN, SVGIG (reference sequence). Trimming removed 7 bases from V and 6 bases from J, with 15 bases in between. CDR3 DNA: TGTGCCTTACCCGGAGGTCGAGATGGCTACACCTTC. Protein sequence: CALPGGRDGYTF.